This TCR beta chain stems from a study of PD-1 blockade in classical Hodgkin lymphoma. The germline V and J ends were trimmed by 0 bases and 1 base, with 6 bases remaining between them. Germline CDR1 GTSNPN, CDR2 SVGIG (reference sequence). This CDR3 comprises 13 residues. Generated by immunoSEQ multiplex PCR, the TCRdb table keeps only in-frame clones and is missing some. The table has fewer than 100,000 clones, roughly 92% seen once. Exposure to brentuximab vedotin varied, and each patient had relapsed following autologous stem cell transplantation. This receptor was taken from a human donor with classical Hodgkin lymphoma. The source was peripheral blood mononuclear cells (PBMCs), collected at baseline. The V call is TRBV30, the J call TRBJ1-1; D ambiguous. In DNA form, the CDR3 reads TGTGCCTGGAGTGTTACAGCGAACACTGAAGCTTTCTTT. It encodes CAWSVTANTEAFF. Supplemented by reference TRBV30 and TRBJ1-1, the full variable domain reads SQTIHQWPATLVQPVGSPLSLECTVEGTSNPNLYWYRQAAGRGLQLLFYSVGIGQISSEVPQNLSASRPQDRQFILSSKKLLLSDSGFYLCAWSVTANTEAFFGQGTRLTVV.